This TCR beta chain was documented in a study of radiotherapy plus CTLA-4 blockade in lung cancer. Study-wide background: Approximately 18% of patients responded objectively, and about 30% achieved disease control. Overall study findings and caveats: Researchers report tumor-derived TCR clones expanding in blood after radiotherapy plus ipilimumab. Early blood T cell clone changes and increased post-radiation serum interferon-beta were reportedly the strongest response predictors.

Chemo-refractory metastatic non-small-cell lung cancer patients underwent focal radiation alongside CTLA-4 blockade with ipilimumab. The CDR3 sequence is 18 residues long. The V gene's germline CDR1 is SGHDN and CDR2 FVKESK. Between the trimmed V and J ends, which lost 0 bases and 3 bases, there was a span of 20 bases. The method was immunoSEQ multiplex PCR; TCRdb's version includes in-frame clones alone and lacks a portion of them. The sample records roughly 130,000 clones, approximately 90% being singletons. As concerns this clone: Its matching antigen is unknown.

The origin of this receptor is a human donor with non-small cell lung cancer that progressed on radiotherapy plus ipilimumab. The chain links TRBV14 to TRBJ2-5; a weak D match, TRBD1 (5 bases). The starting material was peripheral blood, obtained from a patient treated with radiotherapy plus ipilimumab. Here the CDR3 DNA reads TGTGCCAGCAGCCAAGATCGGTCAGGGATGAGGCTAAAAGAGACCCAGTACTTC. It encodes CASSQDRSGMRLKETQYF.